This TCR beta chain emerged from a study of response to subunit inactivated influenza vaccine. Broader study findings: Few new T cells, the authors suggested, are recruited by each seasonal influenza vaccination.

Via MiXCR, TCRdb re-called the RT-PCR reads, giving one row per CDR3 protein. The repertoire holds 700,000 to 900,000 distinct CDR3 sequences, with 21% as singletons. In this sample, this clonotype turned up many times. Antigen: not known. The germline V gene encodes CDR1 SGHRS and CDR2 YFSETQ. The CDR3 contains 15 residues. Trimming took off 2 bases at V and 0 bases at J, with 8 bases between the two ends. The chain employs TRBV5-1 and TRBJ2-2; no clear D. The TCR sequence derives from a man aged 50 to 59 who received an inactivated influenza vaccine. This specimen was PBMCs from blood, taken roughly 5 days after vaccination. CDR3 DNA: TGCGCCAGCAGCTTAGCGCAGACGAACACCGGGGAGCTGTTTTTT. This encodes CASSLAQTNTGELFF.